This T cell receptor beta chain was profiled in a study of shared clonotypes between healthy human individuals. A CD45RA-negative memory subset and a CD45RA+ naive subset were separated from the CD4+ cells. Study-level points and caveats: Clonotype sharing among the donors was expected to vary with sequencing depth. Unshared clonotypes carried lower generation probabilities than those common to all four donors.

The protocol was immunoSEQ multiplex PCR, while the TCRdb copy is restricted to in-frame clones and leaves out a portion. The table shows 2 million or so clones, with around 95% occurring only once. Concerning this clone: What it binds is not known. This same CDR3 is encoded by further DNA sequences in the sample.

Trimming pared 2 bases from V and 3 bases from J, leaving 7 bases between. CDR1 and CDR2 from the germline V gene are GTSNPN and SVGIG (reference sequence). The CDR3 contains 13 residues. This receptor was taken from a man aged 18 to 29 in good health. The sample comprised naive CD4+ T cells sorted from blood. Stated subset: CD45RA+ positively selected. The V gene is TRBV30, the J gene TRBJ1-4; a weak D match, TRBD1 (6 bases). The CDR3 is CAWSTGPNEKLFF. The CDR3 DNA sequence: TGTGCCTGGAGTACAGGGCCTAATGAAAAACTGTTTTTT.